Listed below are T cell receptor beta chains from one sample, sequenced in a study of T cells in Graves' hyperthyroidism and ophthalmopathy. TCRdb called the multiplex PCR reads again in MiXCR, with one record for every CDR3 protein. The data show hundreds of thousands of distinct CDR3 sequences, approximately 14% seen once. Sequenced material: blood. The receptor source for this set is a woman aged 18-35 years with Graves' hyperthyroidism. Both conserved end residues are part of each CDR3. Each record gives: clone size, J gene, D gene, V gene, CDR3 DNA, CDR3 protein. The D gene is left open where the match is weak. Rows give clone size only sometimes, using once, few, many, or a class for an expanded clone.

abundance: few; j_gene: TRBJ2-7; d_gene: .; v_gene: TRBV7-9; CDR3nt: TGTGCCAGCAGCTCCAACCCTCGGGTCGAGCAGTACTTC; CDR3aa: CASSSNPRVEQYF
abundance: many; j_gene: TRBJ2-1; d_gene: .; v_gene: TRBV29-1; CDR3nt: TGCAGCGTGGGAGGCCAGACAGACTACAATGAGCAGTTCTTC; CDR3aa: CSVGGQTDYNEQFF
abundance: .; j_gene: TRBJ1-1; d_gene: .; v_gene: TRBV12-3/TRBV12-4; CDR3nt: TGTGCCAGCACGCTAGGGGGGATGTCTGAAGCTTTCTTT; CDR3aa: CASTLGGMSEAFF
abundance: many; j_gene: TRBJ2-5; d_gene: .; v_gene: TRBV2; CDR3nt: TGTGCCAGCCAACAAGAACATGGCCAGTACTTC; CDR3aa: CASQQEHGQYF
abundance: few; j_gene: TRBJ2-3; d_gene: TRBD2; v_gene: TRBV6-2/TRBV6-3; CDR3nt: TGTGCCAGCAGCCCGGAGAGTCGGGGGGGATACACAGATACGCAGTATTTT; CDR3aa: CASSPESRGGYTDTQYF
abundance: .; j_gene: TRBJ1-3; d_gene: .; v_gene: TRBV2; CDR3nt: TGTGCCAGCAGTGGAAGGGGGGGGGGGAGCTCTGGAAACACCATATATTTT; CDR3aa: CASSGRGGGSSGNTIYF
abundance: .; j_gene: TRBJ2-3; d_gene: .; v_gene: TRBV4-1; CDR3nt: TGCGCCAGCAGCCAACCGGGCCCAGATACGCAGTATTTT; CDR3aa: CASSQPGPDTQYF
abundance: many; j_gene: TRBJ1-2; d_gene: .; v_gene: TRBV10-3; CDR3nt: TGTGCCATCACCCAAGGGGAAAACTATGGCTACACCTTC; CDR3aa: CAITQGENYGYTF
abundance: many; j_gene: TRBJ2-7; d_gene: TRBD1; v_gene: TRBV10-3; CDR3nt: TGTGCCACCCGGACCCACGACAGGGCAGTCTACGAGCAGTACTTC; CDR3aa: CATRTHDRAVYEQYF
abundance: many; j_gene: TRBJ2-1; d_gene: TRBD2; v_gene: TRBV5-1; CDR3nt: TGCGCCAGCAGCTTTGGCGGGGGAGGGAATGAGCAGTTCTTC; CDR3aa: CASSFGGGGNEQFF
abundance: many; j_gene: TRBJ2-5; d_gene: .; v_gene: TRBV12-3/TRBV12-4; CDR3nt: TGTGCCAGCAGTCCGAGGGGGGACGGGGAGACCCAGTACTTC; CDR3aa: CASSPRGDGETQYF
abundance: many; j_gene: TRBJ2-2; d_gene: TRBD2; v_gene: TRBV12-3/TRBV12-4; CDR3nt: TGTGCCAGCAGCCGCACCGGGACTAGCGGGAAGAACACCGGGGAGCTGTTTTTT; CDR3aa: CASSRTGTSGKNTGELFF
abundance: many; j_gene: TRBJ1-5; d_gene: .; v_gene: TRBV2; CDR3nt: TGTGCCAGCAGTGGGGGAAACAATCAGCCCCAGCATTTT; CDR3aa: CASSGGNNQPQHF
abundance: many; j_gene: TRBJ1-2; d_gene: TRBD1; v_gene: TRBV18; CDR3nt: TGTGCCACAGGGACAGCGAATAACTATGGCTACACCTTC; CDR3aa: CATGTANNYGYTF
abundance: few; j_gene: TRBJ1-4; d_gene: .; v_gene: TRBV5-6; CDR3nt: TGTGCCAGCAGCGGTAGACACAGGGCCGAATATGAAAAACTGTTTTTT; CDR3aa: CASSGRHRAEYEKLFF
abundance: .; j_gene: TRBJ1-5; d_gene: TRBD1; v_gene: TRBV6-5; CDR3nt: TGTGCCAGCAGTTTCCCGGGACAGGGGACCTATGGGCCCCAGCATTTT; CDR3aa: CASSFPGQGTYGPQHF
abundance: .; j_gene: TRBJ2-7; d_gene: .; v_gene: TRBV15; CDR3nt: TGTGCCACCAGCAGAGACAACACCCGCTACGAGCAGTACTTC; CDR3aa: CATSRDNTRYEQYF
abundance: many; j_gene: TRBJ2-2; d_gene: .; v_gene: TRBV12-3/TRBV12-4; CDR3nt: TGTGCCAGCAGGTCGAGAGAGAACACCGGGGAGCTGTTTTTT; CDR3aa: CASRSRENTGELFF
abundance: many; j_gene: TRBJ1-2; d_gene: TRBD1; v_gene: TRBV24-1; CDR3nt: TGTGCCACCAGTGATTCAGACCGGGACAGAGTCTATGGCTACACCTTC; CDR3aa: CATSDSDRDRVYGYTF
abundance: .; j_gene: TRBJ2-3; d_gene: .; v_gene: TRBV7-9; CDR3nt: TGTGCCAGCAGCTTACTTCTCACAGATACGCAGTATTTT; CDR3aa: CASSLLLTDTQYF
abundance: many; j_gene: TRBJ2-1; d_gene: TRBD2; v_gene: TRBV12-3/TRBV12-4; CDR3nt: TGTGCCAGCAGATCCCTCAGCGGGGGAATGAATGAGCAGTTCTTC; CDR3aa: CASRSLSGGMNEQFF
abundance: .; j_gene: TRBJ1-1; d_gene: .; v_gene: TRBV20-1; CDR3nt: TGCAGTGCTAGTCGGGGGGACACTGAAGCTTTCTTT; CDR3aa: CSASRGDTEAFF
abundance: many; j_gene: TRBJ2-1; d_gene: TRBD1; v_gene: TRBV7-3; CDR3nt: TGTGCCAGCAGCTTAGGGGGACAGGTCCACAATGAGCAGTTCTTC; CDR3aa: CASSLGGQVHNEQFF
abundance: many; j_gene: TRBJ2-7; d_gene: .; v_gene: TRBV29-1; CDR3nt: TGCAGCGTGGCCCAAGGGGAAGCCTACGAGCAGTACTTC; CDR3aa: CSVAQGEAYEQYF
abundance: few; j_gene: TRBJ2-5; d_gene: TRBD1; v_gene: TRBV9; CDR3nt: TGTGCCAGCAGCTCTTACGGACAGGGGCGGGAGACCCAGTACTTC; CDR3aa: CASSSYGQGRETQYF
abundance: many; j_gene: TRBJ2-2; d_gene: TRBD2; v_gene: TRBV7-3; CDR3nt: TGTGCCAGCAGCAAACTAGCGGGAGGGGTCGGGGAGCTGTTTTTT; CDR3aa: CASSKLAGGVGELFF
abundance: many; j_gene: TRBJ1-5; d_gene: TRBD1; v_gene: TRBV11-3; CDR3nt: TGTGCCAGCAGCCCGCGGGGGCCAGGGGGAAAGGATCAGCCCCAGCATTTT; CDR3aa: CASSPRGPGGKDQPQHF
abundance: many; j_gene: TRBJ2-7; d_gene: TRBD1; v_gene: TRBV5-6; CDR3nt: TGTGCCAGCACCCTAGGGGGCCCGAGCTCCTACGAGCAGTACTTC; CDR3aa: CASTLGGPSSYEQYF
abundance: few; j_gene: TRBJ2-2; d_gene: .; v_gene: TRBV9; CDR3nt: TGTGCCAGCAGCGTAGGACGGGGTCTACAAAGAAACACCGGGGAGCTGTTTTTT; CDR3aa: CASSVGRGLQRNTGELFF
abundance: few; j_gene: TRBJ2-3; d_gene: .; v_gene: TRBV6-1; CDR3nt: TGTGCCAGCAGCGTGGCACTAAGCACAGATACGCAGTATTTT; CDR3aa: CASSVALSTDTQYF
abundance: many; j_gene: TRBJ2-1; d_gene: TRBD1; v_gene: TRBV6-1; CDR3nt: TGTGCCAGCATCTCGAGGACAGGGTCCTACAATGAGCAGTTCTTC; CDR3aa: CASISRTGSYNEQFF
abundance: .; j_gene: TRBJ1-5; d_gene: .; v_gene: TRBV25-1; CDR3nt: TGTGCCAGCCCGATGGGGAGCATCAGTCCCCAGCATTTT; CDR3aa: CASPMGSISPQHF
abundance: few; j_gene: TRBJ1-1; d_gene: .; v_gene: TRBV11-2; CDR3nt: TGTGCCAGCAGCTTAGGTCCCGGGACCAACACTGAAGCTTTCTTT; CDR3aa: CASSLGPGTNTEAFF
abundance: many; j_gene: TRBJ2-7; d_gene: .; v_gene: TRBV29-1; CDR3nt: TGCAGCGTTGGTGACAGAGTGAAATCCTACGAGCAGTACTTC; CDR3aa: CSVGDRVKSYEQYF